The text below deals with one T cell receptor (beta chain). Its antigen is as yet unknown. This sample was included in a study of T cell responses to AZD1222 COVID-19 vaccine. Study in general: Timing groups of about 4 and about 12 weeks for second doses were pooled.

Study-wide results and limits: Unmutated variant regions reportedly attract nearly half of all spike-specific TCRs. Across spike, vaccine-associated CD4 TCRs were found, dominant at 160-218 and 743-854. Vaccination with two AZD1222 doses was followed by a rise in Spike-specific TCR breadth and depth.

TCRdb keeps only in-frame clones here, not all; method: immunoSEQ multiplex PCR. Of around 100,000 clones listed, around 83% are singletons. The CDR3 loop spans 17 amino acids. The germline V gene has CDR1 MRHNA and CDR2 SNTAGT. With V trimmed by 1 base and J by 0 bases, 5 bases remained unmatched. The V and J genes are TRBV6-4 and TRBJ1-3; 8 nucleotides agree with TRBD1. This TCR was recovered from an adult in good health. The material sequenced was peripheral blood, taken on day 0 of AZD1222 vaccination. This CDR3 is CASSDYRQGPSGNTIYF. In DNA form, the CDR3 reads TGTGCCAGCAGTGACTATCGACAGGGGCCCTCTGGAAACACCATATATTTT.